Listed below are T cell receptor beta chains from one sample, sequenced in a study of technical replicates of blood from a handful of donors. Method: immunoSEQ multiplex PCR; TCRdb's copy keeps in-frame clones and lacks some. The repertoire holds 85,000 to 100,000 clones, with nearly 97% as singletons. Specimen: T cells isolated from PBMCs. These receptors all come from a human donor in good health. Each CDR3 is given with its conserved first and last residue. D genes are given only for firm matches. Rows give clone size only sometimes, using once, few, many, or a class for an expanded clone.

v_gene	d_gene	j_gene	abundance	CDR3nt	CDR3aa
TRBV7-3	NA	TRBJ2-3	NA	TGTGCCAGCAGCTCCGGTGCAGATACGCAGTATTTT	CASSSGADTQYF
TRBV5-1	TRBD2	TRBJ2-7	NA	TGCGCCAGCAGCTTGGCTAGCGGGGCAGCCCTATACTTC	CASSLASGAALYF
TRBV6-5	TRBD2	TRBJ2-7	NA	TGTGCCAGCAGTGAACGGGACTACTCCTACGAGCAGTACTTC	CASSERDYSYEQYF
TRBV9	NA	TRBJ2-7	NA	TGTGCCAGCAGTCGAGGCGGAGCCTACGAGCAGTACTTC	CASSRGGAYEQYF
TRBV7-6	TRBD2	TRBJ2-2	NA	TGTGCCAGCAGCCGCGGACTAGCGGGAAGCACCGGGGAGCTGTTTTTT	CASSRGLAGSTGELFF
TRBV4-1	NA	TRBJ2-3	NA	TGCGCCAGCAGCCAAGGGGCGGGGCGGTACACAGATACGCAGTATTTT	CASSQGAGRYTDTQYF
TRBV18	TRBD2	TRBJ2-3	NA	TGTGCCAGCTCACGGGGGACTAGCGGGGCTAGCACAGATACGCAGTATTTT	CASSRGTSGASTDTQYF
TRBV6-6	TRBD1	TRBJ2-1	once	TGTGCCAGCAGACAGGGGACAGCCTACAATGAGCAGTTCTTC	CASRQGTAYNEQFF
TRBV10-2	TRBD1	TRBJ2-7	NA	TGCGCCAGCAGTGAGGGGACAGACTACGAGCAGTACTTC	CASSEGTDYEQYF
TRBV18	NA	TRBJ1-1	NA	TGTGCCAGCTCAACGGACACGAACACTGAAGCTTTCTTT	CASSTDTNTEAFF
TRBV5-5	NA	TRBJ2-5	NA	TGTGCCAGCAGCTTGGCCGCGGGACAGCGAGAGTACTTC	CASSLAAGQREYF
TRBV7-9	TRBD1	TRBJ1-1	NA	TGTGCCAGCAGCTTGTTGGCAGGGGGGACTGAAGCTTTCTTT	CASSLLAGGTEAFF
TRBV5-4	NA	TRBJ2-7	NA	TGTGCCAGCAGCCCCGGCAGGGGAGTTTATGAGCAGTACTTC	CASSPGRGVYEQYF
TRBV5-6	TRBD1	TRBJ2-1	NA	TGTGCCAGCAGCCGGGACAGCAACTACAATGAGCAGTTCTTC	CASSRDSNYNEQFF
TRBV7-8	NA	TRBJ2-1	NA	TGTGCCAGCAGCTTACCAGGTTCCTACAATGAGCAGTTCTTC	CASSLPGSYNEQFF
TRBV4-2	NA	TRBJ2-7	NA	TGTGCCAGCAGCCAAGAAGGAGGGGGCGCCGGCTTTGAGCAGTACTTC	CASSQEGGGAGFEQYF
TRBV21-1	NA	TRBJ2-1	NA	TGTGCCAGCAGCAAAGGGACAGGGGTCCATGAGCAGTTCTTC	CASSKGTGVHEQFF
TRBV5-1	TRBD2	TRBJ2-1	once	TGCGCCAGCAGCTTCGAGCGGGGGGATTCCTACAATGAGCAGTTCTTC	CASSFERGDSYNEQFF
TRBV4-1	NA	TRBJ2-1	NA	TGCGCCAGCAGACATCTCGGTAGCGGCCCCTCAAATGAGCAGTTCTTC	CASRHLGSGPSNEQFF